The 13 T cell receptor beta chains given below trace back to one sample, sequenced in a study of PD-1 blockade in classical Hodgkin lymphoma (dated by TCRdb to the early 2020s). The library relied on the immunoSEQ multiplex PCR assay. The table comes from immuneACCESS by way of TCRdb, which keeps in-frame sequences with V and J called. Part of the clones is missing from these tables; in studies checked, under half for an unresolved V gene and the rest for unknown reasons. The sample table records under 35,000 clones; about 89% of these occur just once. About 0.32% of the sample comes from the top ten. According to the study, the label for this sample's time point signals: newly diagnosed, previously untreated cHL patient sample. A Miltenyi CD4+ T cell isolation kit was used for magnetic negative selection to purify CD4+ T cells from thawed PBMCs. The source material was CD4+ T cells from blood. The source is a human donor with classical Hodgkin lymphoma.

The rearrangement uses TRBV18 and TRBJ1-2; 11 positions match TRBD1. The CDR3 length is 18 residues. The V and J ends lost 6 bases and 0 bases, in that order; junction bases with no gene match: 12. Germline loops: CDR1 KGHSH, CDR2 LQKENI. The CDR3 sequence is CASSNPPGQGAANYGYTF. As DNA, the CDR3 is TGTGCCAGCTCCAACCCACCCGGACAGGGGGCAGCTAACTATGGCTACACCTTC.

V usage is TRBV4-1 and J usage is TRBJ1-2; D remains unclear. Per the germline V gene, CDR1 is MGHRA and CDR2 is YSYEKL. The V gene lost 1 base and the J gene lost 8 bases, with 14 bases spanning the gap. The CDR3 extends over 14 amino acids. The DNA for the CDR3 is TGCGCCAGCAGCCAAGCCCCGAGGGCTGGAGGCTACACCTTC. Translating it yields CASSQAPRAGGYTF.

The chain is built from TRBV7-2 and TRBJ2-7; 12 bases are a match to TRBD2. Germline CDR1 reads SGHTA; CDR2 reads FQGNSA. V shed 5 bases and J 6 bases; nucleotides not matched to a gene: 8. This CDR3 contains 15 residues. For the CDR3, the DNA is TGTGCCAGCAGCGTCCTAGCGGGGGGGGTTGTCGAGCAGTACTTC. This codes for CASSVLAGGVVEQYF.

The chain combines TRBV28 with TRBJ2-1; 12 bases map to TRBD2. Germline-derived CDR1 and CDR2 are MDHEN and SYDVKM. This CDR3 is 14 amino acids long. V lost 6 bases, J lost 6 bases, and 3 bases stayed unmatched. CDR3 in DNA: TGTGCCAGCAGGCTAGCGGGAGGGTCCAATGAGCAGTTCTTC. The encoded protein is CASRLAGGSNEQFF.

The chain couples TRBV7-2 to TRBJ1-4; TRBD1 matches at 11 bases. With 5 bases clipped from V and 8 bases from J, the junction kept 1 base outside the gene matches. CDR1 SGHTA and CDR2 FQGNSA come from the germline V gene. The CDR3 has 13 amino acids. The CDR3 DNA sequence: TGTGCCAGCAGCAGGACAGGGGGCGAAAAACTGTTTTTT. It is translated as CASSRTGGEKLFF.

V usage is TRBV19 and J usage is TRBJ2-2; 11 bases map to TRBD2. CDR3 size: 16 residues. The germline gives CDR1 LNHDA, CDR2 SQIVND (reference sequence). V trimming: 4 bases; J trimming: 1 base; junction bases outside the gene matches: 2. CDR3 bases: TGTGCCAGTAGTAAGACTAGCGGGGAGAACACCGGGGAGCTGTTTTTT. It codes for CASSKTSGENTGELFF.

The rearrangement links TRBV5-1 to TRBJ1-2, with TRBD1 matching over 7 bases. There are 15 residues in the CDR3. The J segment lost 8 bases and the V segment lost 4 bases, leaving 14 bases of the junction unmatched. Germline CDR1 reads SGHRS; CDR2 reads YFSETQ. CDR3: CASSPPSPRGKGYTF. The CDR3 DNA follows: TGCGCCAGCAGCCCACCGTCCCCCAGGGGGAAGGGCTACACCTTC.

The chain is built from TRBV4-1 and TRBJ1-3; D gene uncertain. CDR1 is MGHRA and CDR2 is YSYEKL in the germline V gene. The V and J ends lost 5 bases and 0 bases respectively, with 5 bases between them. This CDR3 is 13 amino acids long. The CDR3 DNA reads TGCGCCAGCAGCTATATCTCTGGAAACACCATATATTTT. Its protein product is CASSYISGNTIYF.

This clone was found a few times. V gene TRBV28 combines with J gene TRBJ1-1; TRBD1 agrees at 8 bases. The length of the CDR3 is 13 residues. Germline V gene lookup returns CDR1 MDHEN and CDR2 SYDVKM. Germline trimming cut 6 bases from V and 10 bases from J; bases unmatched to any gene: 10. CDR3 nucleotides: TGTGCCAGCAGAACCGGACGGACAGGGCGAGCTTTCTTT. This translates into CASRTGRTGRAFF.

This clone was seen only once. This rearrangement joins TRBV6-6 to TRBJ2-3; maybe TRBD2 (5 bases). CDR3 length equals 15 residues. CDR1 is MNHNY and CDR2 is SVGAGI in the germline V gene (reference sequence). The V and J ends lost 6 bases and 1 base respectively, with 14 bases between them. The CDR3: CASSNPGGRTDTQYF. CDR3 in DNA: TGTGCCAGCAGCAACCCGGGCGGGCGCACAGATACGCAGTATTTT.

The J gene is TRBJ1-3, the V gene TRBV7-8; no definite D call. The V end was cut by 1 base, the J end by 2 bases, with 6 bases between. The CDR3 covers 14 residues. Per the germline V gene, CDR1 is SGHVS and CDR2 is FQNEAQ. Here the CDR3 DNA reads TGTGCCAGCAGCTTAGTTCAGGCTGGAAACACCATATATTTT. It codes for CASSLVQAGNTIYF.

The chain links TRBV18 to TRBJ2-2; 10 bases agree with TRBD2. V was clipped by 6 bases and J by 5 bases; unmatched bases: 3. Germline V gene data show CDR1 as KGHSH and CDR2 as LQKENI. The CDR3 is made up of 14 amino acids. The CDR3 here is CASSPGLATGELFF. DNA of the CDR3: TGTGCCAGCTCCCCGGGACTAGCGACCGGGGAGCTGTTTTTT.

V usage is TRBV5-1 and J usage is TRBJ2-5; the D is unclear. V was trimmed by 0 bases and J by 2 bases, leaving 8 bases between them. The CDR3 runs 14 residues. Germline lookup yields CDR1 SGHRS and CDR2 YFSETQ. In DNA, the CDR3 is TGCGCCAGCAGCTTGGGGGATCTACAAGAGACCCAGTACTTC. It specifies CASSLGDLQETQYF.